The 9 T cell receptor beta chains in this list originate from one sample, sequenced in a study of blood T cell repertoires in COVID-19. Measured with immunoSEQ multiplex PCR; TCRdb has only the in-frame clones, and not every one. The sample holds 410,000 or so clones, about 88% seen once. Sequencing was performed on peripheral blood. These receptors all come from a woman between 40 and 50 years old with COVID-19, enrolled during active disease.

CDR3 sequence reads: CASSPRGMNTEAFF. DNA of the CDR3: TGTGCCAGCAGCCCGAGGGGGATGAACACTGAAGCTTTCTTT. V gene TRBV13 combines with J gene TRBJ1-1; D perhaps matches TRBD1 (6 bases). Germline V gene sequence: CDR1 PRHDT, CDR2 FYEKMQ (reference sequence). Trimming left V 5 bases short and J 0 bases short, with 10 bases between. This CDR3 spans 14 amino acids.

The CDR3 region is CASSRYRVGETQYF. CDR3 DNA sequence: TGTGCCAGCAGCCGGTACAGGGTTGGAGAGACCCAGTACTTC. The chain couples TRBV14 to TRBJ2-5, with D possibly TRBD1 on 6 matching bases. V lost 4 bases, J lost 4 bases, and 13 bases lay in between. CDR1 and CDR2 (germline): SGHDN, FVKESK. This CDR3 is built from 14 residues.

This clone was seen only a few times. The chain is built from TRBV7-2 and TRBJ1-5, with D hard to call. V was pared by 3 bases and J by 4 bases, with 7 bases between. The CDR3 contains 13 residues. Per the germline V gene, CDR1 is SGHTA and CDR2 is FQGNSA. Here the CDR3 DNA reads TGTGCCAGCAGCTTTCGGTTTAATCAGCCCCAGCATTTT. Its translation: CASSFRFNQPQHF.

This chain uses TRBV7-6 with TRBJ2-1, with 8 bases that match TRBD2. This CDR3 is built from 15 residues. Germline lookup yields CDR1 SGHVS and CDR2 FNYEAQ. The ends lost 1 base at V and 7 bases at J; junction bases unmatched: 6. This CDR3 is CASSLEAGGENEQFF. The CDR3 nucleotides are TGTGCCAGCAGCTTAGAGGCGGGGGGAGAAAATGAGCAGTTCTTC.

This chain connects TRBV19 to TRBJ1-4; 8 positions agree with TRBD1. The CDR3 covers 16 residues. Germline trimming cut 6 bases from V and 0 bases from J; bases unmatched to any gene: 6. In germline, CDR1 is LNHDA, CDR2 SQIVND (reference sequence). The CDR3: CASRVETGATNEKLFF. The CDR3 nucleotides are TGTGCCAGTAGAGTGGAGACAGGGGCAACTAATGAAAAACTGTTTTTT.

The CDR3 coding sequence is TGTGCCAGCAGTTACGATCCGAAGGGAGATCAGCCCCAGCATTTT. Encoded protein: CASSYDPKGDQPQHF. V usage is TRBV6-6 and J usage is TRBJ1-5; D is uncertain. This CDR3 has 15 residues. V lost 2 bases to trimming and J lost 5 bases, with 13 bases between them. The V gene's germline CDR1 is MNHNY and CDR2 SVGAGI (reference sequence).

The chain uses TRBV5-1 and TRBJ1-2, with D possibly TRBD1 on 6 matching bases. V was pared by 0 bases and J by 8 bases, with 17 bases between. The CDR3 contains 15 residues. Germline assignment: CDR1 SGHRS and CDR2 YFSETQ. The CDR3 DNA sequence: TGCGCCAGCAGCTTGGCTGGGGGCAGGGGTAACGGCTACACCTTC. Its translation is CASSLAGGRGNGYTF. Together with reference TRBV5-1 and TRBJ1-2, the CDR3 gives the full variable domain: KAGVTQTPRYLIKTRGQQVTLSCSPISGHRSVSWYQQTPGQGLQFLFEYFSETQRNKGNFPGRFSGRQFSNSRSEMNVSTLELGDSALYLCASSLAGGRGNGYTFGSGTRLTVV.

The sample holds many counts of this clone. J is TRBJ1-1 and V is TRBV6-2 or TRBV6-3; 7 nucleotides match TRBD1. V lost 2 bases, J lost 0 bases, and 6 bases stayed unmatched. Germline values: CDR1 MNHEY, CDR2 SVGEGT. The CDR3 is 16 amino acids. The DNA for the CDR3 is TGTGCCAGCAGTTACGCGACGGGACAGTTGAACACTGAAGCTTTCTTT. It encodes CASSYATGQLNTEAFF.

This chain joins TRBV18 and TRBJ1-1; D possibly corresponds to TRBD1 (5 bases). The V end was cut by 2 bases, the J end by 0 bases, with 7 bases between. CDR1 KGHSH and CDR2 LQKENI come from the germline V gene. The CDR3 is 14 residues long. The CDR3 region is CASSPETVNTEAFF. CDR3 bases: TGTGCCAGCTCACCAGAGACAGTGAACACTGAAGCTTTCTTT.